A single count supports the clone carrying this T cell receptor beta chain. Through a sample-barcoded 5' primer and a J-beta primer mix, a second PCR was run for roughly 7 to 11 cycles. A single record per CDR3 protein comes from TCRdb applying MiXCR to the 5' RACE reads. The sample contains fewer than 700,000 distinct CDR3 sequences, around 50% of which appear only once. Looked up from germline, CDR1 is DFQATT and CDR2 is SNEGSKA (reference sequence). This CDR3 region has 15 residues. These data come from a study of blood T cells in healthy people across ages. Sequenced material: blood. The TCR comes from an elderly man in good health. This rearrangement joins TRBV20-1 to TRBJ2-7; 11 positions agree with TRBD2. The end of the DNA is better explained by TRBJ2-4, so the J call may be wrong. The CDR3 coding sequence is TGCAGTGCTAGTGATATAGCGGGAGGGGGGAACATTCAGTACTTC. As protein: CSASDIAGGGNIQYF.